The following is a TCR beta chain sequence with its context. The data belong to a study of shared T cell receptors in the human thymus. Method: immunoSEQ multiplex PCR; TCRdb's copy keeps in-frame clones and lacks some. The data show 540,000 or so clones, 75% to 85% seen once. Trimming cost V 7 bases and J 2 bases, with 14 bases left between them. The CDR3 loop spans 14 amino acids. CDR1 MNHNS and CDR2 SASEGT come from the germline V gene. The sample also formed part of further work on human thymus T cells. From that paper: Gene usage for V and J segments appeared biased in thymic and blood repertoires.

The chain joins TRBV6-1 to TRBJ1-1; D remains ambiguous. Material: thymocytes. This clonotype was sampled from a boy in the first two years of life with a congenital heart defect. Written as DNA, the CDR3 is TGTGCCAGCAAAGAAGCCGATGGCAACACTGAAGCTTTCTTT. It is translated as CASKEADGNTEAFF.